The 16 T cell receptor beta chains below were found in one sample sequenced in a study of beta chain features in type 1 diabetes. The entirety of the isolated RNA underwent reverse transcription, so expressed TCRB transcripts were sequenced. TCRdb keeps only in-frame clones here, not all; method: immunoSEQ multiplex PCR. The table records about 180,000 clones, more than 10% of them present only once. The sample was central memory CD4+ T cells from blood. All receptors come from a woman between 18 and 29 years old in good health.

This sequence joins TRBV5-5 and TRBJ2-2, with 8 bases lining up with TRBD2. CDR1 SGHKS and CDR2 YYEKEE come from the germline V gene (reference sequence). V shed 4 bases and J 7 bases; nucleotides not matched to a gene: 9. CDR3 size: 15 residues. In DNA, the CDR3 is TGTGCCAGCAGCCGGGAGCGGGAGCGTGGCGGGGAGCTGTTTTTT. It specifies CASSRERERGGELFF. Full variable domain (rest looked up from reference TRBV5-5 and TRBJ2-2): DAGVTQSPTHLIKTRGQQVTLRCSPISGHKSVSWYQQVLGQGPQFIFQYYEKEERGRGNFPDRFSARQFPNYSSELNVNALLLGDSALYLCASSRERERGGELFFGEGSRLTVL.

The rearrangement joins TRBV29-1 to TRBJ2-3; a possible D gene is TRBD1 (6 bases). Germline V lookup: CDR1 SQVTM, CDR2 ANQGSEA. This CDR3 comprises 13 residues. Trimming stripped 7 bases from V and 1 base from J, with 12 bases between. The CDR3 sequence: CSGLGGRTDTQYF. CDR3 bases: TGCAGCGGATTAGGGGGACGCACAGATACGCAGTATTTT.

CDR3 DNA sequence: TGTGCCAGCAGCTCCCCGGGACTAGCTGATATTAGCTCCTACAATGAGCAGTTCTTC. This gives the protein CASSSPGLADISSYNEQFF. The rearrangement uses TRBV7-2 and TRBJ2-1, with 9 bases that match TRBD2. V trimming: 4 bases; J trimming: 0 bases; junction bases outside the gene matches: 13. The CDR3 runs 19 residues. CDR1 is SGHTA, CDR2 FQGNSA, per germline.

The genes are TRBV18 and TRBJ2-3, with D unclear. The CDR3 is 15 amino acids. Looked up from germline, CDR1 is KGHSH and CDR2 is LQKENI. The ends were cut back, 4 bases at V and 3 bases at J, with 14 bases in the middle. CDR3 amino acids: CASSQTGGRTDTQYF. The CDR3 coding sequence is TGTGCCAGCTCACAAACGGGTGGCCGGACAGATACGCAGTATTTT.

CDR3 bases: TGTGCCAGCAGCTTAGCGTCACCCTATGAAGTGAACACTGAAGCTTTCTTT. Translation: CASSLASPYEVNTEAFF. The chain carries TRBV13 and TRBJ1-1; D remains ambiguous. The V gene's germline CDR1 is PRHDT and CDR2 FYEKMQ (reference sequence). The CDR3 covers 17 residues. The V end lost 1 base, the J end lost 0 bases, and 15 bases lay between the germline ends.

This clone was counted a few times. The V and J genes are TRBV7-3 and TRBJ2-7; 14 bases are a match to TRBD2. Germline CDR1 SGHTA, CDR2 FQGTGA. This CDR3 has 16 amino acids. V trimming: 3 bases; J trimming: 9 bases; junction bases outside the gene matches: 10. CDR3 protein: CASSLNPGLAGARQYF. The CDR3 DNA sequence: TGTGCCAGCAGCTTGAATCCGGGACTAGCGGGAGCAAGGCAGTACTTC.

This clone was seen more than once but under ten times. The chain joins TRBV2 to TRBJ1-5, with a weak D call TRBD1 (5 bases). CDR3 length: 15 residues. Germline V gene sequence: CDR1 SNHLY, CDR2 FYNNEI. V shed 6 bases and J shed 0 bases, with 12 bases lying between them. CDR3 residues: CASRRQDNSNQPQHF. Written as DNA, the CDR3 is TGTGCCAGCAGGCGGCAGGACAATAGCAATCAGCCCCAGCATTTT.

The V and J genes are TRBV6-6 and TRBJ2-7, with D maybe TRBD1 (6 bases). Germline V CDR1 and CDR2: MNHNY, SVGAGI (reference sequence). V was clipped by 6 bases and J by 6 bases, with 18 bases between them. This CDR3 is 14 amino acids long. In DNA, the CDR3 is TGTGCCAGCAGATCAGGGGTTGAGGGCGGCGAGCAGTACTTC. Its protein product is CASRSGVEGGEQYF.

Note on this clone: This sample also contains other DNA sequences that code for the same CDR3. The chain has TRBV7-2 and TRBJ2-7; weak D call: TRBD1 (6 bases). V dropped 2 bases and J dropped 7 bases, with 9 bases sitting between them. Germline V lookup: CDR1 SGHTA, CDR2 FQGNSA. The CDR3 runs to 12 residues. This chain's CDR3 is CASSLNQGEQYF. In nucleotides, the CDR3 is TGTGCCAGCAGCTTAAATCAGGGGGAGCAGTACTTC.

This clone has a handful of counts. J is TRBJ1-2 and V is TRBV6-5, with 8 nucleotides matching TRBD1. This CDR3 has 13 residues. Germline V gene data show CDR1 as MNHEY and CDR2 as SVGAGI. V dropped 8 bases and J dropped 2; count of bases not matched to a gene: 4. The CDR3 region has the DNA TGTGCCAGCTTCCGGACAGGGAACTATGGCTACACCTTC. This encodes CASFRTGNYGYTF.

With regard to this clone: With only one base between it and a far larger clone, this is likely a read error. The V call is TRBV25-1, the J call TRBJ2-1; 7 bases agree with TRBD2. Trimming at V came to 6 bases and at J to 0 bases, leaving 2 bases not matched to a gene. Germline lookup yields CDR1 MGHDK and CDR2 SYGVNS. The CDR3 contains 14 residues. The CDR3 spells CASSSGGSYNEQFF. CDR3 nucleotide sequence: TGTGCCAGCAGCTCGGGGGGCTCCTACAATGAGCAGTTCTTC.

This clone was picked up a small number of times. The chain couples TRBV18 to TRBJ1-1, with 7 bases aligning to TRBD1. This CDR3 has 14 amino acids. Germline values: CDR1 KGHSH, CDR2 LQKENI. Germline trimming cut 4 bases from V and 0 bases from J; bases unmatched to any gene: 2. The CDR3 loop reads CASSRDSLNTEAFF. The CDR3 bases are TGTGCCAGCTCACGGGACAGTTTGAACACTGAAGCTTTCTTT.

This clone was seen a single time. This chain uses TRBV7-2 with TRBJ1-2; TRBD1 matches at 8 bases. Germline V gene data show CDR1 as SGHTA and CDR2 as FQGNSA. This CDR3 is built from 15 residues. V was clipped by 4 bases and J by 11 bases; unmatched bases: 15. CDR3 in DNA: TGTGCCAGCAGCTCGGGGGACAGGTTACCTTCTGGGTACACCTTC. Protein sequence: CASSSGDRLPSGYTF.

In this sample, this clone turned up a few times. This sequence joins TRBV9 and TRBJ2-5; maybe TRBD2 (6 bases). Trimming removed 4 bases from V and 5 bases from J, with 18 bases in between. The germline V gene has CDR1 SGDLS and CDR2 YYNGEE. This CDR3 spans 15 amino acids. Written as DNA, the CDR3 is TGTGCCAGCAGCAAGACGACTAGTAGCAAGGAGACCCAGTACTTC. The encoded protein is CASSKTTSSKETQYF.

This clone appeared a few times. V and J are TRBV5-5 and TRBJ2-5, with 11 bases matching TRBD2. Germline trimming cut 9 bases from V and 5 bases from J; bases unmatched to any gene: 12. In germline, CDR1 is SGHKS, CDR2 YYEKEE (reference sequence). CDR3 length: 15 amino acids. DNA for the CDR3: TGTGCCACGATGACTAGCGGGATTGCGGGGGAGACCCAGTACTTC. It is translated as CATMTSGIAGETQYF.

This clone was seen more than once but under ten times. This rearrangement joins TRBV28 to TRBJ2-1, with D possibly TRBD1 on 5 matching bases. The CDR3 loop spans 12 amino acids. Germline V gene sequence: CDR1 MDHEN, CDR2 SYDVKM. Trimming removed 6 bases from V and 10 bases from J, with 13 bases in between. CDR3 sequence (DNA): TGTGCCAGCAGAGCTCAGGGTTGGGAGCAGTTCTTC. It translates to CASRAQGWEQFF.